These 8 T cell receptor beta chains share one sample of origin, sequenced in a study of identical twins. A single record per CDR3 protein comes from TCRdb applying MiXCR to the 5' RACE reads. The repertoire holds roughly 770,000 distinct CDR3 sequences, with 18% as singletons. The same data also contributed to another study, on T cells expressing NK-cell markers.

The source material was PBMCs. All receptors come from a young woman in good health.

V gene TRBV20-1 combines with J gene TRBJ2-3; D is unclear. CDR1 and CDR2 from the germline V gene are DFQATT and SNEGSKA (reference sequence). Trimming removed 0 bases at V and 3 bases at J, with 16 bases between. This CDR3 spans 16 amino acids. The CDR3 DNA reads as TGCAGTGCTAGAGATTCAAAAACGCCGAGGACAGATACGCAGTATTTT. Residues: CSARDSKTPRTDTQYF.

The CDR3 region is CSVVAGGVGETQYF. The CDR3, as DNA: TGCAGCGTTGTGGCGGGAGGCGTAGGAGAGACCCAGTACTTC. The rearrangement uses TRBV29-1 and TRBJ2-5, with TRBD2 matching 8 bases. Unmatched junction bases numbered 8, after V lost 4 bases and J lost 4 bases. The CDR3 consists of 14 residues. Germline V gives CDR1 SQVTM, CDR2 ANQGSEA.

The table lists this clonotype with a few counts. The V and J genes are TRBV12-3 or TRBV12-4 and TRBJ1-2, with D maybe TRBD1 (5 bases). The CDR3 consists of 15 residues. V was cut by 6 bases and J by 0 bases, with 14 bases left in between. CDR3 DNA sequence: TGTGCCAGCAGAGTACGGGACGGAGCTAACTATGGCTACACCTTC. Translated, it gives CASRVRDGANYGYTF.

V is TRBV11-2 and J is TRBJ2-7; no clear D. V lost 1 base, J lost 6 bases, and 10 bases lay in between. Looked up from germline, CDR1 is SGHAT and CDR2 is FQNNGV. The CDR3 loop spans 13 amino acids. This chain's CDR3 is CASSLVSTGEQYF. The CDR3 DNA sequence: TGTGCCAGCAGCTTAGTTTCAACGGGCGAGCAGTACTTC. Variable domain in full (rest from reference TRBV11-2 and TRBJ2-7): EAGVAQSPRYKIIEKRQSVAFWCNPISGHATLYWYQQILGQGPKLLIQFQNNGVVDDSQLPKDRFSAERLKGVDSTLKIQPAKLEDSAVYLCASSLVSTGEQYFGPGTRLTVT.

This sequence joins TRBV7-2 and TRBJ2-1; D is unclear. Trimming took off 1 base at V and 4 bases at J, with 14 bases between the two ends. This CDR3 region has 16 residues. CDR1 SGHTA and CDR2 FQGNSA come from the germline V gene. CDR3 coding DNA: TGTGCCAGCAGCTTAGGGCCGGGTCCTCCATACAATGAGCAGTTCTTC. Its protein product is CASSLGPGPPYNEQFF.

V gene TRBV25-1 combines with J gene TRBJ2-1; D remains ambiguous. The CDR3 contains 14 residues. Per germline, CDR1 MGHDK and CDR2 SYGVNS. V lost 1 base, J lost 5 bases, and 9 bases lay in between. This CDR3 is CASSEWGGNNEQFF. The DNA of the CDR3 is TGTGCCAGCAGTGAATGGGGTGGCAACAATGAGCAGTTCTTC.

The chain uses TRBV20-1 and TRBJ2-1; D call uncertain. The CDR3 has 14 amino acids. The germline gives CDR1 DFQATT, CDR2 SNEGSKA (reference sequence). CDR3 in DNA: TGCAGGGCCGGTGAGAGGAGCGCTAACAATGAGCAGTTCTTC. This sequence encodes CRAGERSANNEQFF.

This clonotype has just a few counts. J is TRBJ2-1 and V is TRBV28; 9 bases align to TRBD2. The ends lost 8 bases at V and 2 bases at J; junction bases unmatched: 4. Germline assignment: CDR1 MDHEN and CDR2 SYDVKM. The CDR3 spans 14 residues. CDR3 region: CASGKREAYNEQFF. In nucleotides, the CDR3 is TGTGCCAGCGGGAAGCGGGAGGCCTACAATGAGCAGTTCTTC.